This T cell receptor (beta chain) was documented in a study of T cell responses to AZD1222 COVID-19 vaccine. The study's findings and limits: Researchers report vaccine-associated CD4 TCRs spanning spike, with dominance at 160-218 and 743-854. Among the donors, most were white British and more were female, and clonal diversity was possibly underestimated. Nearly half of spike-specific TCRs reportedly target unmutated variant regions. An increase in Spike-specific TCR breadth and depth was observed after two AZD1222 doses.

Measured with immunoSEQ multiplex PCR; TCRdb has only the in-frame clones, and not every one. The sample lists tens of thousands of clones; under 85% were seen once. The CDR3 is made up of 15 amino acids. V lost 3 bases, J lost 1 base, and 2 bases stayed unmatched. Per germline, CDR1 LNHDA and CDR2 SQIVND (reference sequence). As regards this clone: The antigen is not known.

The sequence was obtained from an adult in good health. J is TRBJ2-5 and V is TRBV19; TRBD2 agrees at 10 bases. Specimen: peripheral blood, collected on day 0 of MenACWY control vaccination. The CDR3 DNA reads TGTGCCAGTAGTATGGGACTAGCGAGCCAAGAGACCCAGTACTTC. This encodes CASSMGLASQETQYF.